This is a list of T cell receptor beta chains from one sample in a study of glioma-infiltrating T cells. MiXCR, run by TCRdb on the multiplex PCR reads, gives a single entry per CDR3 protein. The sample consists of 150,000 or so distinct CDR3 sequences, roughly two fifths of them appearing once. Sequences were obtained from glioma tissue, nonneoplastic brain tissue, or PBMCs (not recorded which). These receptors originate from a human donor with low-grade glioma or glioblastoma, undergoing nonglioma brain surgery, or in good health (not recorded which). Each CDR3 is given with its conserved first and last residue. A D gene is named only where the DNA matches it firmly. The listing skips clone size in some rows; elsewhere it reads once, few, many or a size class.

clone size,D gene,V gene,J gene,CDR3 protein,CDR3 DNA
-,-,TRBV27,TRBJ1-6,CASSFRQDGSPLHF,TGTGCCAGCAGTTTTAGGCAGGACGGTTCACCCCTCCACTTT
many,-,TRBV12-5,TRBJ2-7,CASGESSDTYEQYF,TGTGCTAGTGGGGAGTCTAGCGATACTTACGAGCAGTACTTC
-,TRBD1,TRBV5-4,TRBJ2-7,CASSFFGRGYEQYF,TGTGCCAGCAGCTTTTTTGGCAGGGGGTACGAGCAGTACTTC
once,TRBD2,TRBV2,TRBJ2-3,CASSLGLAATDTQYF,TGTGCCAGCAGTCTCGGACTAGCGGCCACAGATACGCAGTATTTT
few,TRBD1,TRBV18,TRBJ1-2,CASSDGQGNGYTF,TGTGCCAGCTCTGATGGACAGGGGAATGGCTACACCTTC
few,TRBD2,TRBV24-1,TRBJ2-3,CATSDPSGGTDTQYF,TGTGCCACCAGTGATCCTAGCGGAGGCACAGATACGCAGTATTTT
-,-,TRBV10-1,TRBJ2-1,CASSEFQGSRIGQFF,TGCGCCAGCAGTGAGTTCCAGGGGTCTCGGATCGGGCAGTTCTTC
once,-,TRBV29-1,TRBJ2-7,CSAEGGGFAEQYF,TGCAGCGCTGAAGGGGGAGGGTTCGCCGAGCAGTACTTC
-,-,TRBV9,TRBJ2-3,CASSVATDTQYF,TGTGCCAGCAGCGTAGCGACAGATACGCAGTATTTT
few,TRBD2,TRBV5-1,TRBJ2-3,CASSLALAGGTDTQYF,TGCGCCAGCAGCTTGGCCTTAGCGGGGGGCACAGATACGCAGTATTTT
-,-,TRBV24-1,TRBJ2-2,CATSDAWAGELFF,TGTGCCACCAGTGATGCGTGGGCCGGGGAGCTGTTTTTT
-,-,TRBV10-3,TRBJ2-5,CAASTSSETQYF,TGTGCCGCATCAACTAGCTCTGAGACCCAGTACTTC
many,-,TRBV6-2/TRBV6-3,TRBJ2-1,CASRWGPSSYNEQFF,TGTGCCAGCAGATGGGGCCCAAGCTCCTACAATGAGCAGTTCTTC
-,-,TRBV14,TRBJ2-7,CASSQFYEQYF,TGTGCCAGCAGCCAATTCTACGAGCAGTACTTC
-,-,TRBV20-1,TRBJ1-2,CSTQQDPGLSKGYGYTF,TGCAGTACCCAACAAGACCCGGGACTCTCAAAGGGTTATGGCTACACCTTC
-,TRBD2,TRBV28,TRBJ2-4,CASSFAGGRRNIQYF,TGTGCCAGCAGTTTTGCGGGAGGGAGGCGGAACATTCAGTACTTC
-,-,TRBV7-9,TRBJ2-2,CANSFRPSGGELFF,TGTGCCAACAGCTTTCGGCCCTCAGGCGGGGAGCTGTTTTTT
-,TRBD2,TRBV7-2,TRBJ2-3,CGSSLRRLAVGDTQYF,TGTGGCAGCAGCTTGCGGAGACTAGCGGTCGGGGATACGCAGTATTTT
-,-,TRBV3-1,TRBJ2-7,CASSRRGENEQYF,TGTGCCAGCAGCCGGAGGGGAGAGAACGAGCAGTACTTC
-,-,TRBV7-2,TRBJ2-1,CASRGRGMGPLDNEQFF,TGTGCCAGCAGAGGCAGGGGCATGGGCCCACTTGACAATGAGCAGTTCTTC
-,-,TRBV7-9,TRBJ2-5,CASSRSAGNEETQYF,TGCGCCAGCAGCCGTTCGGCGGGGAATGAAGAGACCCAGTACTTC
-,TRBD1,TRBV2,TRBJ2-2,CASSRDRASGELFF,TGTGCCAGCAGTCGGGACAGGGCGTCCGGGGAGCTGTTTTTT
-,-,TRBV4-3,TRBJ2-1,CASSQDRRRNEQFF,TGCGCCAGCAGCCAAGATCGAAGGCGGAATGAGCAGTTCTTC
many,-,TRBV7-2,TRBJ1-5,CASSPRGGSGNQPQHF,TGTGCCAGCAGCCCAAGAGGGGGGTCTGGCAATCAGCCCCAGCATTTT
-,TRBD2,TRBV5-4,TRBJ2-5,CASSFAGTRQETQYF,TGTGCCAGCAGCTTCGCCGGGACTAGACAAGAGACCCAGTACTTC
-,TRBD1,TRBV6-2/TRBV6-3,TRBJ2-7,CASSRNRDSYEQYF,TGTGCCAGCAGTCGAAACCGGGACAGCTACGAGCAGTACTTC
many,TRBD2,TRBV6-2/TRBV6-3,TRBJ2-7,CASSYPGGYEQYF,TGTGCCAGCAGTTACCCGGGGGGTTACGAGCAGTACTTC
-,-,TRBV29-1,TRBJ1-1,CSVEDGGLRAFF,TGCAGCGTTGAAGATGGGGGACTCCGCGCTTTCTTT
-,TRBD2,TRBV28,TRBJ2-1,CASSPWTSLNEQFF,TGTGCCAGCAGCCCTTGGACTAGCCTCAATGAGCAGTTCTTC
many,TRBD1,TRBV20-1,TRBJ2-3,CSAWDRVGDTQYF,TGCAGTGCTTGGGACAGGGTGGGAGATACGCAGTATTTT
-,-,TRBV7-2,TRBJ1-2,CASSLNPNYGYTF,TGTGCCAGCAGCCTAAACCCTAACTATGGCTACACCTTC
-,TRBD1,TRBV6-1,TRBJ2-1,CASSPRQGDVGEQFF,TGTGCCAGCAGTCCACGACAGGGGGACGTTGGTGAGCAGTTCTTC
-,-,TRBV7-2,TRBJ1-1,CASSLWPGPTEAFF,TGTGCCAGCAGCTTATGGCCAGGACCCACTGAAGCTTTCTTT
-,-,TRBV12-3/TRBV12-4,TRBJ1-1,CASGKAPNTEAFF,TGTGCCAGCGGTAAGGCGCCGAACACTGAAGCTTTCTTT
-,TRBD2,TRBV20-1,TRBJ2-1,CSARQGLAGVYNEQFF,TGCAGTGCTAGACAAGGACTAGCGGGGGTGTACAATGAGCAGTTCTTC
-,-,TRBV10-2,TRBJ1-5,CASSESSVVEPQHF,TGCGCCAGCAGTGAGTCATCGGTTGTAGAGCCCCAGCATTTT
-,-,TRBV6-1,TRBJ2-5,CASSPSGGSGETQYF,TGTGCCAGCAGTCCCAGTGGGGGGAGTGGGGAGACCCAGTACTTC
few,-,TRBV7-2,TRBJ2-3,CASSFDTGTITDTQYF,TGTGCCAGCAGCTTCGATACCGGGACCATCACAGATACGCAGTATTTT
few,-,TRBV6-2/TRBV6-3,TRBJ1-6,CASSYSANSPLHF,TGTGCCAGCAGTTACTCGGCCAATTCACCCCTCCACTTT
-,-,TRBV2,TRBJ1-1,CASSGGSVTEAFF,TGTGCCAGCAGCGGGGGCAGTGTGACTGAAGCTTTCTTT
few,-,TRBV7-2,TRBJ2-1,CASSLGSLGEFF,TGTGCCAGCAGCTTAGGCTCCCTAGGAGAGTTCTTC
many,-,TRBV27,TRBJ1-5,CASSLTRGRGGSGPQHF,TGTGCCAGCAGTTTGACAAGGGGCAGGGGCGGATCAGGGCCCCAGCATTTT
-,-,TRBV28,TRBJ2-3,CASSYSLRGGGTDTQYF,TGTGCCAGCAGTTACTCACTAAGGGGTGGCGGCACAGATACGCAGTATTTT
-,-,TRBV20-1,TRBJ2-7,CSAIKEAWGEQYF,TGCAGTGCCATCAAAGAGGCCTGGGGCGAGCAGTACTTC
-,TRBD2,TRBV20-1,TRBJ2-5,CSAGTSGAQETQYF,TGCAGTGCTGGGACTAGCGGGGCCCAAGAGACCCAGTACTTC
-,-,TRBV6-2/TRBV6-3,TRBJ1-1,CASSDPVNTEAFF,TGTGCCAGCAGTGACCCAGTAAACACTGAAGCTTTCTTT
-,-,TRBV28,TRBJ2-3,CASSGAGYTDTQYF,TGTGCCAGCAGTGGGGCAGGATACACAGATACGCAGTATTTT
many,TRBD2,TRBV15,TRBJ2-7,CATSNWGGEEQYF,TGTGCCACCAGCAACTGGGGGGGTGAGGAGCAGTACTTC